These 32 T cell receptor beta chains originate from one sample sequenced in a study of blood T cell repertoires in COVID-19. Sequencing used immunoSEQ multiplex PCR; TCRdb keeps in-frame clones, though not all of them. Of 75,000 or so clones listed, approximately 87% are singletons. The sequenced sample consisted of peripheral blood. The origin of the receptors is a woman of 80 years or more with acute or convalescent COVID-19.

The chain carries TRBV15 and TRBJ2-5; D possibly corresponds to TRBD1 (6 bases). Between the trimmed V and J ends, which lost 5 bases and 5 bases, there was a span of 15 bases. The germline CDR1 and CDR2 sequences are LNHNV and YYDKDF (reference sequence). The CDR3 spans 14 residues. CDR3 loop: CATSLKRGFETQYF. The CDR3, as DNA: TGTGCCACCAGCCTAAAGAGGGGGTTCGAGACCCAGTACTTC.

The chain couples TRBV14 to TRBJ2-7, with D uncertain. Trimming shortened V by 4 bases and J by 4 bases, and 20 bases separated the two germline ends. This CDR3 contains 16 residues. The germline gives CDR1 SGHDN, CDR2 FVKESK. Here the CDR3 DNA reads TGTGCCAGCAGCCCATATCTGGGCAGGATCGCTTACGAGCAGTACTTC. It yields the protein CASSPYLGRIAYEQYF.

This chain joins TRBV2 and TRBJ2-3; D may be TRBD2 (6 bases). V gave up 7 bases and J gave up 4 bases, with 15 bases separating them. Germline V gene data show CDR1 as SNHLY and CDR2 as FYNNEI. The CDR3 loop spans 14 amino acids. This chain's CDR3 is CASKGGSSADTQYF. The DNA for the CDR3 is TGTGCCAGCAAGGGTGGTTCTAGCGCAGATACGCAGTATTTT. Looking up the rest from reference TRBV2 and TRBJ2-3 gives the full variable domain: EPEVTQTPSHQVTQMGQEVILRCVPISNHLYFYWYRQILGQKVEFLVSFYNNEISEKSEIFDDQFSVERPDGSNFTLKIRSTKLEDSAMYFCASKGGSSADTQYFGPGTRLTVL.

V gene TRBV30 combines with J gene TRBJ1-5, with 12 bases that match TRBD1. CDR3 length equals 15 residues. J gave up 6 bases and V 2 bases, and 5 bases lay outside the gene matches. CDR1 is GTSNPN, CDR2 SVGIG, per germline (reference sequence). As DNA, the CDR3 is TGTGCCTGGAGTCCCGGGACAGGGGGCTTTCAGCCCCAGCATTTT. Its protein product is CAWSPGTGGFQPQHF.

This CDR3 reads CASSPRLNTEAFF. CDR3 bases: TGTGCCAGCAGCCCTCGTCTTAACACTGAAGCTTTCTTT. The chain links TRBV27 to TRBJ1-1; D uncertain. CDR1 and CDR2 from the germline V gene are MNHEY and SMNVEV (reference sequence). This CDR3 is 13 amino acids long. V lost 6 bases and J lost 2, with 10 bases in between.

V and J are TRBV19 and TRBJ1-5; 8 bases agree with TRBD1. Germline loops: CDR1 LNHDA, CDR2 SQIVND (reference sequence). This CDR3 region has 14 residues. V trimming: 8 bases; J trimming: 4 bases; junction bases outside the gene matches: 7. The CDR3 loop reads CASGNRGTNQPQHF. The CDR3 bases are TGTGCCAGTGGTAACAGGGGGACGAATCAGCCCCAGCATTTT.

Only a few counts were recorded for this clone. The chain employs TRBV7-9 and TRBJ2-1, with D possibly being TRBD2 (7 bases). The V end lost 0 bases, the J end lost 10 bases, and 16 bases lay between the germline ends. The germline CDR1 and CDR2 sequences are SEHNR and FQNEAQ (reference sequence). This CDR3 has 15 amino acids. The CDR3 DNA is TGTGCCAGCAGCTTAGCCGGGGGGCTAGCGGCCGAGCAGTTCTTC. Translated, it gives CASSLAGGLAAEQFF.

The chain recombines TRBV10-3 with TRBJ2-1; perhaps TRBD1 as D (5 bases). Germline loops: CDR1 ENHRY, CDR2 SYGVKD. The CDR3 spans 15 residues. The V end was cut by 2 bases, the J end by 1 base, with 9 bases between. The CDR3 bases are TGTGCCATCAGTGAGGGCAGGGATTCCTACAATGAGCAGTTCTTC. The encoded protein is CAISEGRDSYNEQFF.

The gene calls are TRBV5-6 and TRBJ1-4, with D possibly being TRBD1 (5 bases). Germline V gene data show CDR1 as SGHDT and CDR2 as YYEEEE. This CDR3 is built from 13 residues. V lost 6 bases and J lost 12, with 18 bases in between. The CDR3 is CASNLGGGRELFF. Written as DNA, the CDR3 is TGTGCCAGCAACCTCGGGGGGGGAAGGGAACTGTTTTTT.

This clone has just one count. The chain carries TRBV12-5 and TRBJ1-4, with D perhaps TRBD1 (5 bases). This CDR3 contains 14 residues. Germline values: CDR1 LGHNT, CDR2 FRNRAP. Trimming left V 6 bases short and J 5 bases short, with 13 bases between. CDR3 sequence (DNA): TGTGCTAGTGGCCGCGACAGTGGGAATGAAAAACTGTTTTTT. Amino acid sequence: CASGRDSGNEKLFF.

The V gene is TRBV5-4, the J gene TRBJ2-2, with D tentatively TRBD1 (5 bases). The CDR3 contains 17 residues. Germline V gives CDR1 SGHNT, CDR2 YYREEE (reference sequence). V lost 0 bases to trimming and J lost 5 bases, with 17 bases between them. The CDR3 spells CASSLGRVGYTTGELFF. CDR3 DNA: TGTGCCAGCAGCTTGGGCAGGGTAGGGTATACGACCGGGGAGCTGTTTTTT. Variable domain in full (rest from reference TRBV5-4 and TRBJ2-2): ETGVTQSPTHLIKTRGQQVTLRCSSQSGHNTVSWYQQALGQGPQFIFQYYREEENGRGNFPPRFSGLQFPNYSSELNVNALELDDSALYLCASSLGRVGYTTGELFFGEGSRLTVL.

V gene TRBV9 combines with J gene TRBJ2-1; no definite D call. The CDR3 is made up of 15 amino acids. Trimming took 0 bases from V and 0 from J, leaving 7 bases between them. Germline V gives CDR1 SGDLS, CDR2 YYNGEE. CDR3 DNA sequence: TGTGCCAGCAGCGTAGCGGTTAGCTCCTACAATGAGCAGTTCTTC. It specifies CASSVAVSSYNEQFF.

The chain links TRBV5-1 to TRBJ2-3, with 10 nucleotides matching TRBD2. CDR1 and CDR2 from the germline V gene are SGHRS and YFSETQ. This CDR3 comprises 15 residues. J gave up 1 base and V 7 bases, and 6 bases lay outside the gene matches. CDR3 in DNA: TGCGCCAGCCGCTCCACTAGCGGGGGCACAGATACGCAGTATTTT. Its protein product is CASRSTSGGTDTQYF.

V gene TRBV21-1 combines with J gene TRBJ2-7; the D segment call TRBD2 is taken from the table without a DNA check. TRBV21-1 is a pseudogene locus. This CDR3 has 13 residues. Here the CDR3 DNA reads TGTGCCAGCGATCCCGGCGGATCCTACGAGCAGTACTTC. This gives the protein CASDPGGSYEQYF.

CDR3 bases: TGTGCCAGCAGCCCGACACCATCCTATGGCTACACCTTC. Translating gives CASSPTPSYGYTF. This chain uses TRBV3-1 (or the pseudogene TRBV3-2) with TRBJ1-2; no reliable D call. V was cut by 4 bases and J by 4 bases, with 10 bases left in between. Germline CDR1 LGHDT, CDR2 YNNKEL (reference sequence). The CDR3 extends over 13 amino acids.

As DNA, the CDR3 is TGTGCCAGCAGCGTAGAGGTACAGATGTTCACCGGGGAGCTGTTTTTT. It translates to CASSVEVQMFTGELFF. J is TRBJ2-2 and V is TRBV9; D unresolved. Looked up from germline, CDR1 is SGDLS and CDR2 is YYNGEE. The CDR3 totals 16 residues. V was trimmed by 0 bases and J by 4 bases, leaving 13 bases between them. The complete variable domain, with remaining parts taken from reference TRBV9 and TRBJ2-2, reads DSGVTQTPKHLITATGQRVTLRCSPRSGDLSVYWYQQSLDQGLQFLIQYYNGEERAKGNILERFSAQQFPDLHSELNLSSLELGDSALYFCASSVEVQMFTGELFFGEGSRLTVL.

The chain links TRBV18 to TRBJ2-7; D not certain. The germline gives CDR1 KGHSH, CDR2 LQKENI. The ends were cut back, 2 bases at V and 6 bases at J, with 11 bases in the middle. CDR3 length: 13 residues. CDR3 nucleotide sequence: TGTGCCAGCTCACCAGTGAGTAACGGCGAGCAGTACTTC. The encoded protein is CASSPVSNGEQYF.

This clone was counted once. The CDR3 region has the DNA TGCGCCAGCAGCTGGACAGGACTGAACACTGAAGCTTTCTTT. It is translated as CASSWTGLNTEAFF. The chain recombines TRBV5-1 with TRBJ1-1; 7 nucleotides align to TRBD1. The CDR3 is made up of 14 amino acids. CDR1 SGHRS and CDR2 YFSETQ come from the germline V gene. After removal of 3 bases from V and 0 bases from J, the junction contained 2 bases not matched to a gene. The full variable domain, rest sourced from reference TRBV5-1 and TRBJ1-1, is KAGVTQTPRYLIKTRGQQVTLSCSPISGHRSVSWYQQTPGQGLQFLFEYFSETQRNKGNFPGRFSGRQFSNSRSEMNVSTLELGDSALYLCASSWTGLNTEAFFGQGTRLTVV.

The chain couples TRBV18 to TRBJ1-4; maybe TRBD1 (6 bases). CDR3 length: 15 residues. Trimming shortened V by 3 bases and J by 5 bases, and 13 bases separated the two germline ends. Germline CDR1 is KGHSH and CDR2 is LQKENI. CDR3 sequence reads: CASSPFRGPNEKLFF. As DNA, the CDR3 is TGTGCCAGCTCACCCTTCAGGGGTCCCAATGAAAAACTGTTTTTT.

This chain links TRBV5-4 with TRBJ2-2; 8 nucleotides match TRBD1. Germline V CDR1 and CDR2: SGHNT, YYREEE (reference sequence). With V trimmed by 0 bases and J by 4 bases, 5 bases remained unmatched. The CDR3 is 16 amino acids. CDR3 loop: CASSLAAGGGTGELFF. The DNA for the CDR3 is TGTGCCAGCAGCTTGGCCGCAGGGGGCGGCACCGGGGAGCTGTTTTTT.

V and J are TRBV2 and TRBJ1-1; no definite D call. This CDR3 contains 13 residues. The ends were cut back, 4 bases at V and 0 bases at J, with 6 bases in the middle. Germline CDR1 SNHLY, CDR2 FYNNEI. The CDR3 bases are TGTGCCAGCAGTGGGGCTTTGAACACTGAAGCTTTCTTT. This sequence encodes CASSGALNTEAFF.

The chain carries TRBV5-1 and TRBJ2-6, with TRBD1 matching 7 bases. The CDR3 totals 15 residues. The germline gives CDR1 SGHRS, CDR2 YFSETQ. With V trimmed by 9 bases and J by 1 base, 7 bases remained unmatched. The DNA for the CDR3 is TGCGCCACCGGGACAGTTTCTTCTGGGGCCAACGTCCTGACTTTC. This sequence encodes CATGTVSSGANVLTF.

The chain recombines TRBV6-5 with TRBJ1-6; D gene unclear. V was clipped by 5 bases and J by 10 bases, with 12 bases between them. The germline V gene encodes CDR1 MNHEY and CDR2 SVGAGI. CDR3 length: 13 amino acids. The DNA for the CDR3 is TGTGCCAGCAGTCCTGAGCTTCTCTCACCCCTCCACTTT. Translated, it gives CASSPELLSPLHF.

The chain carries TRBV5-6 and TRBJ2-7; 10 bases fit TRBD1. Germline V gene sequence: CDR1 SGHDT, CDR2 YYEEEE. The CDR3 totals 14 residues. With V trimmed by 4 bases and J by 5 bases, 6 bases remained unmatched. The CDR3 loop is CASSVRDRGHEQYF. DNA for the CDR3: TGTGCCAGCAGCGTCCGGGACAGGGGTCACGAGCAGTACTTC. The whole variable domain, filled in from reference TRBV5-6 and TRBJ2-7, reads DAGVTQSPTHLIKTRGQQVTLRCSPKSGHDTVSWYQQALGQGPQFIFQYYEEEERQRGNFPDRFSGHQFPNYSSELNVNALLLGDSALYLCASSVRDRGHEQYFGPGTRLTVT.

About this clone itself: Different DNA sequences within this sample yield the same CDR3. The chain uses TRBV9 and TRBJ2-7; perhaps TRBD1 as D (6 bases). CDR1 is SGDLS and CDR2 is YYNGEE in the germline V gene. Trimming removed 0 bases from V and 3 bases from J, with 19 bases in between. The CDR3 runs to 17 residues. CDR3 in DNA: TGTGCCAGCAGCGTAGGGGGTCGGGCAGGGGAAGGCTACGAGCAGTACTTC. Residues: CASSVGGRAGEGYEQYF.

This chain uses TRBV5-4 with TRBJ2-1; TRBD2 matches at 9 bases. The J segment lost 7 bases and the V segment lost 6 bases, leaving 11 bases of the junction unmatched. Germline values: CDR1 SGHNT, CDR2 YYREEE (reference sequence). The CDR3 has 15 residues. In DNA form, the CDR3 reads TGTGCCAGCACCCGAGGGGGCGGGAGGGATAATGAGCAGTTCTTC. It translates to CASTRGGGRDNEQFF.

The CDR3 DNA reads TGTGCCAGCAGTTTATTTTCGGGACCGGGACTTTCTACAGGTGGCTACACCTTC. It yields the protein CASSLFSGPGLSTGGYTF. The chain combines TRBV27 with TRBJ1-2; D perhaps matches TRBD1 (5 bases). CDR1 MNHEY and CDR2 SMNVEV come from the germline V gene (reference sequence). This CDR3 has 18 amino acids. Trimming shortened V by 1 base and J by 7 bases, and 25 bases separated the two germline ends.

This sequence joins TRBV18 and TRBJ1-3, with a possible D match to TRBD1 (5 bases). The CDR3 totals 15 residues. Per the germline V gene, CDR1 is KGHSH and CDR2 is LQKENI. V lost 1 base and J lost 2, with 9 bases in between. The CDR3 region has the DNA TGTGCCAGCTCACCACAAGGGGCCACTGGAAACACCATATATTTT. Protein product: CASSPQGATGNTIYF.

The chain is built from TRBV5-1 and TRBJ2-7; 10 nucleotides line up with TRBD1. The CDR3 covers 15 residues. With V trimmed by 0 bases and J by 5 bases, 5 bases remained unmatched. CDR1 and CDR2 (germline): SGHRS, YFSETQ. The CDR3 loop is CASSLDGTGVDEQYF. DNA for the CDR3: TGCGCCAGCAGCTTGGATGGGACAGGGGTCGACGAGCAGTACTTC.

The chain recombines TRBV12-3 or TRBV12-4 with TRBJ1-2, with TRBD1 as a possible D gene (5 bases). Trimming left V 6 bases short and J 4 bases short, with 12 bases between. The CDR3 loop spans 13 amino acids. The DNA for the CDR3 is TGTGCCAGCAGACAGGCAGACCCCTATGGCTACACCTTC. Translation gives CASRQADPYGYTF.

The gene calls are TRBV5-1 and TRBJ1-1, with 8 positions matching TRBD1. The CDR3 loop spans 15 amino acids. The germline V gene encodes CDR1 SGHRS and CDR2 YFSETQ. The V gene end was trimmed by 0 bases and the J gene end by 4 bases; junction bases not matched to a gene: 5. The CDR3 protein is CASSLGRTGPTEAFF. The CDR3 DNA follows: TGCGCCAGCAGCTTGGGGAGGACAGGGCCCACTGAAGCTTTCTTT. Together with reference TRBV5-1 and TRBJ1-1, the CDR3 gives the full variable domain: KAGVTQTPRYLIKTRGQQVTLSCSPISGHRSVSWYQQTPGQGLQFLFEYFSETQRNKGNFPGRFSGRQFSNSRSEMNVSTLELGDSALYLCASSLGRTGPTEAFFGQGTRLTVV.

V and J are TRBV24-1 and TRBJ2-3; 7 nucleotides match TRBD1. Losses at the gene ends were 12 bases for V and 11 bases for J; bases not matched to a gene: 22. Germline V gene sequence: CDR1 KGHDR, CDR2 SFDVKD. The CDR3 length is 15 residues. The CDR3 DNA reads as TGTGCCTCCTCTCCTATAGGGGGCGAGGCCCCCCAGCAGTATTTT. This codes for CASSPIGGEAPQQYF.